These T cell receptor beta chains were read from a single sample in a study of shared clonotypes between healthy human individuals. Some clones are missing from TCRdb's copy, which holds only in-frame ones; the method was immunoSEQ multiplex PCR. The repertoire holds around 610,000 clones, roughly 95% seen once, with 0.095% to 0.13% in the top ten. The sample was naive CD8+ T cells sorted from blood. The receptors here all came from a woman in her twenties or thirties in good health. Both conserved end residues are part of each CDR3. The D gene is left open where the match is weak. Part of the rows lack a size; the others show once, few, many or a class for expanded clones.

d_gene,abundance,v_gene,j_gene,CDR3nt,CDR3aa
TRBD2,-,TRBV5-1,TRBJ2-1,TGCGCCAGCAGTCCGGGCCGGACTAGGGATAATGAGCAGTTCTTC,CASSPGRTRDNEQFF
TRBD2,-,TRBV19,TRBJ2-1,TGTGCCAGTACCCTAGCGGGCCACTACAATGAGCAGTTCTTC,CASTLAGHYNEQFF
-,-,TRBV1,TRBJ1-3,TGCACCAGCAGCTATACAGGGAGCTCTGGAAACACCATATATTTT,CTSSYTGSSGNTIYF
TRBD2,-,TRBV14,TRBJ2-1,TGTGCCAGCAGCCCCTTAGCGGGAGCGGGATACAATGAGCAGTTCTTC,CASSPLAGAGYNEQFF
-,-,TRBV5-6,TRBJ1-1,TGTGCCAGCAGTTGGATGGGGGTTGAAGCTTTCTTT,CASSWMGVEAFF
-,-,TRBV7-6,TRBJ1-1,TGTGCCAGCAGCTGGCAGGGATACATGAACACTGAAGCTTTCTTT,CASSWQGYMNTEAFF
-,few,TRBV7-9,TRBJ1-1,TGTGCCAGCAGCTTATTAGGCAACACTGAAGCTTTCTTT,CASSLLGNTEAFF
-,-,TRBV7-9,TRBJ2-7,TGTGCCAGCAGCTCCGACGGGGTCTACGAGCAGTACTTC,CASSSDGVYEQYF
TRBD1,-,TRBV5-1,TRBJ1-2,TGCGCCAGCAGCCTACAGGGGGATCGATGGGGCTACACCTTC,CASSLQGDRWGYTF
TRBD2,once,TRBV6-5,TRBJ2-1,TGTGCCAGCAGTCCGGGACTAGCGGGAGGGGGTGAGCAGTTCTTC,CASSPGLAGGGEQFF
-,-,TRBV6-4,TRBJ2-6,TGTGCCAGCAGTCATTCCACACGACAAAGTCGGGCCAACGTCCTGACTTTC,CASSHSTRQSRANVLTF
TRBD1,-,TRBV16,TRBJ1-5,TGTGCCAGCAGCTCATTCGACAGGGCGGCCCAGCATTTT,CASSSFDRAAQHF
TRBD2,once,TRBV4-2,TRBJ2-7,TGTGCCAGCAGCCAAGTATCGCTAGCGGGAGACTACGAGCAGTACTTC,CASSQVSLAGDYEQYF
TRBD1,once,TRBV5-4,TRBJ2-7,TGTGCCAGCACCCCACAGGGGAGCTCCTACGAGCAGTACTTC,CASTPQGSSYEQYF
-,once,TRBV5-1,TRBJ1-1,TGCGCCAGCAGCTTTGACGGGGGGCCTGAAGCTTTCTTT,CASSFDGGPEAFF
TRBD2,-,TRBV4-1,TRBJ2-3,TGCGCCAGCACACCCCAAAGTTTAGCGGGAGGGCCCTCAGATACGCAGTATTTT,CASTPQSLAGGPSDTQYF
TRBD1,-,TRBV2,TRBJ1-2,TGTGCCAGCAGTGAAGCGCCGACAGGGGGGGGCTATGGCTACACCTTC,CASSEAPTGGGYGYTF
-,once,TRBV7-9,TRBJ2-7,TGTGCCAGCAGCCGGAGGATCCACGAGCAGTACTTC,CASSRRIHEQYF
TRBD2,-,TRBV18,TRBJ2-5,TGTGCCAAGCGGGGAGAGACCCAGTACTTC,CAKRGETQYF
-,-,TRBV6-1,TRBJ1-1,TGTGCCAGCAAAATTGGTGGGAACACTGAAGCTTTCTTT,CASKIGGNTEAFF
-,once,TRBV7-9,TRBJ2-7,TGTGCCAGCAGGGCTCAAGTGGCTGACGAGCAGTACTTC,CASRAQVADEQYF
TRBD2,once,TRBV28,TRBJ2-1,TGTGCCAGCAGTTTGGGTAGCGGGGACGGCTACAATGAGCAGTTCTTC,CASSLGSGDGYNEQFF
-,-,TRBV6-1,TRBJ1-3,TGTGCCAGCAGGTTCGGAAACACCATATATTTT,CASRFGNTIYF
-,-,TRBV27,TRBJ2-4,TGTGCCAGCAGCCCAAGTCCGGTTGGGAAGGTTCAGTACTTC,CASSPSPVGKVQYF
TRBD1,-,TRBV19,TRBJ2-7,TGTGCCAGTAGTTTCCGGGACAGCGCCTACGAGCAGTACTTC,CASSFRDSAYEQYF
TRBD2,-,TRBV4-2,TRBJ2-1,TGTGCCAGCAGCCAAGAACGGACTAGCGTAGGTGAGCAGTTCTTC,CASSQERTSVGEQFF
-,-,TRBV11-2,TRBJ2-2,TGTGCCAGCAGCTTAGCCCTGGAGAACACCGGGGAGCTGTTTTTT,CASSLALENTGELFF
TRBD2,-,TRBV5-8,TRBJ2-7,TGTGCCAGCAGCCCGGGACTAGCGGGAGCAGGACGCCCCAGCGAGCAGTACTTC,CASSPGLAGAGRPSEQYF
-,-,TRBV5-1,TRBJ2-3,TGCGCCAGCAGCTTGGGTAGCGCTAGCACAGATACGCAGTATTTT,CASSLGSASTDTQYF